Each of the 29 T cell receptor beta chains below was sequenced from the same sample in a study of T cell responses to AZD1222 COVID-19 vaccine. Profiling relied on immunoSEQ multiplex PCR, and the TCRdb table lists in-frame clones only, not all of them. This sample has 95,000 to 150,000 clones, with roughly nine tenths found just once. Specimen: peripheral blood, collected on day 0 of AZD1222 vaccination. Source of these receptors: an adult in good health.

The chain links TRBV4-1 to TRBJ2-1, with 10 bases that match TRBD2. CDR3 length: 15 amino acids. V trimming: 3 bases; J trimming: 10 bases; junction bases outside the gene matches: 9. CDR1 MGHRA and CDR2 YSYEKL come from the germline V gene. The CDR3 region is CASSQPTSGAGEQFF. In DNA, the CDR3 is TGCGCCAGCAGCCAGCCAACTAGCGGGGCCGGGGAGCAGTTCTTC.

The rearrangement uses TRBV4-2 and TRBJ2-7; 10 bases are shared with TRBD2. V lost 6 bases to trimming and J lost 7 bases; unmatched junction nucleotides: 3. Germline V gives CDR1 LGHNA, CDR2 YNFKEQ. The CDR3 has 12 amino acids. The CDR3, as DNA: TGTGCCAGCAGGGGACTAGCGAGAGAGCAGTACTTC. The encoded protein is CASRGLAREQYF.

This clone has more than one count but fewer than ten. The chain joins TRBV14 to TRBJ2-1, with no clear D. The CDR3 length is 11 residues. Trimming took off 2 bases at V and 13 bases at J, with 9 bases between the two ends. Germline V gene lookup returns CDR1 SGHDN and CDR2 FVKESK. CDR3 DNA: TGTGCCAGCAGCCAAACATCCACCCAGTTCTTC. This encodes CASSQTSTQFF.

This sequence joins TRBV7-2 and TRBJ2-7; weak D call: TRBD2 (6 bases). Trimming took off 3 bases at V and 3 bases at J, with 9 bases between the two ends. Germline V gene lookup returns CDR1 SGHTA and CDR2 FQGNSA. CDR3 length: 13 amino acids. CDR3 amino acids: CASSFSSGYEQYF. The CDR3 DNA follows: TGTGCCAGCAGCTTTAGTAGCGGCTACGAGCAGTACTTC.

This rearrangement joins TRBV19 to TRBJ1-5; D gene ambiguous. Trimming removed 5 bases at V and 2 bases at J, with 10 bases between. Germline CDR1 is LNHDA and CDR2 is SQIVND (reference sequence). This CDR3 spans 14 amino acids. Here the CDR3 DNA reads TGTGCCAGTAGTGGGCAATTAGGCAATCAGCCCCAGCATTTT. Translating gives CASSGQLGNQPQHF.

The gene calls are TRBV28 and TRBJ1-2; tentatively, D is TRBD1 (5 bases). Per germline, CDR1 MDHEN and CDR2 SYDVKM. V dropped 6 bases and J dropped 4 bases, with 15 bases sitting between them. This CDR3 comprises 14 residues. CDR3 sequence (DNA): TGTGCCAGCAGATTCAATGGGGGGAGCTATGGCTACACCTTC. It specifies CASRFNGGSYGYTF.

The V call is TRBV30, the J call TRBJ1-4; tentative D call: TRBD1 (5 bases). The V gene lost 0 bases and the J gene lost 4 bases, with 12 bases spanning the gap. CDR3 size: 15 residues. Germline values: CDR1 GTSNPN, CDR2 SVGIG (reference sequence). For the CDR3, the DNA is TGTGCCTGGAGTGTACTGGCTGGGGGTAATGAAAAACTGTTTTTT. Its translation is CAWSVLAGGNEKLFF.

The chain has TRBV7-8 and TRBJ2-5; D is unclear. This CDR3 has 16 amino acids. Germline loops: CDR1 SGHVS, CDR2 FQNEAQ. Trimming pared 0 bases from V and 1 base from J, leaving 12 bases between. CDR3 sequence reads: CASSLARVRAQETQYF. The CDR3 DNA reads as TGTGCCAGCAGCTTAGCCCGTGTTAGAGCCCAAGAGACCCAGTACTTC.

The chain combines TRBV18 with TRBJ1-5; unclear D gene. CDR1 is KGHSH and CDR2 is LQKENI in the germline V gene. The CDR3 length is 15 residues. The ends were cut back, 2 bases at V and 0 bases at J, with 8 bases in the middle. CDR3 protein: CASSPNRDSNQPQHF. In DNA form, the CDR3 reads TGTGCCAGCTCACCAAATCGGGATAGCAATCAGCCCCAGCATTTT.

The chain couples TRBV14 to TRBJ2-7; unclear D gene. V lost 0 bases, J lost 2 bases, and 11 bases lay in between. The CDR3 is 15 amino acids. In germline, CDR1 is SGHDN, CDR2 FVKESK. As DNA, the CDR3 is TGTGCCAGCAGCCAAGATCTGGACCGCACCTACGAGCAGTACTTC. Translation gives CASSQDLDRTYEQYF.

The genes are TRBV11-3 and TRBJ1-2, with 7 bases matching TRBD1. The CDR3 runs to 14 residues. V trimming: 5 bases; J trimming: 4 bases; junction bases outside the gene matches: 7. CDR1 is SGHNT, CDR2 YENEEA, per germline. The chain's CDR3 is CASSTTGSIYGYTF. CDR3 DNA sequence: TGTGCCAGCAGCACGACAGGGTCTATCTATGGCTACACCTTC.

This rearrangement joins TRBV19 to TRBJ1-6, with 7 bases fitting TRBD1. The CDR3 is made up of 13 amino acids. The ends lost 4 bases at V and 11 bases at J; junction bases unmatched: 5. Germline loops: CDR1 LNHDA, CDR2 SQIVND (reference sequence). The CDR3 protein is CASSRDSLPPLHF. CDR3 nucleotide sequence: TGTGCCAGTAGTAGGGACAGCCTGCCACCCCTCCACTTT. Using reference TRBV19 and TRBJ1-6 for the parts outside the CDR3, the full variable domain is DGGITQSPKYLFRKEGQNVTLSCEQNLNHDAMYWYRQDPGQGLRLIYYSQIVNDFQKGDIAEGYSVSREKKESFPLTVTSAQKNPTAFYLCASSRDSLPPLHFGNGTRLTVT.

This chain joins TRBV25-1 and TRBJ2-7; weak D call: TRBD2 (6 bases). CDR3 length: 14 amino acids. V dropped 2 bases and J dropped 0 bases, with 8 bases sitting between them. Germline CDR1 is MGHDK and CDR2 is SYGVNS. The CDR3 region is CASSEGTYSYEQYF. The CDR3 DNA reads TGTGCCAGCAGTGAAGGGACTTACTCCTACGAGCAGTACTTC.

This clone was picked up one time. In DNA form, the CDR3 reads TGTGCCAGCAGCGTAGCTGGCAGAACAGATACGCAGTATTTT. Its translation: CASSVAGRTDTQYF. The chain joins TRBV9 to TRBJ2-3; no reliable D call. This CDR3 has 14 amino acids. V lost 0 bases and J lost 3, with 8 bases in between. Germline-derived CDR1 and CDR2 are SGDLS and YYNGEE.

V usage is TRBV6-2 or TRBV6-3 and J usage is TRBJ1-2; D is unresolved. CDR1 and CDR2 (germline): MNHEY, SVGEGT. The CDR3 runs 11 residues. V shed 4 bases and J shed 6 bases, with 6 bases lying between them. CDR3 loop: CASSFPDGYTF. The CDR3 nucleotides are TGTGCCAGCAGTTTCCCGGATGGCTACACCTTC.

This chain links TRBV4-1 with TRBJ2-7; D gene uncertain. Looked up from germline, CDR1 is MGHRA and CDR2 is YSYEKL. This CDR3 has 14 amino acids. Trimming shortened V by 0 bases and J by 1 base, and 7 bases separated the two germline ends. CDR3 bases: TGCGCCAGCAGCCAAGATCCGGTTTCCTACGAGCAGTACTTC. It yields the protein CASSQDPVSYEQYF.

The genes are TRBV12-3 or TRBV12-4 and TRBJ2-5, with D perhaps TRBD1 (6 bases). V was shortened by 7 bases and J by 5 bases, with 14 bases between the two germline ends. The CDR3 covers 13 residues. The CDR3 sequence: CASTRGGMETQYF. In nucleotides, the CDR3 is TGTGCCAGCACCCGAGGGGGTATGGAGACCCAGTACTTC.

V and J are TRBV4-1 and TRBJ2-7; D possibly uses TRBD1 or TRBD2 (6 bases each). V lost 4 bases to trimming and J lost 0 bases, with 19 bases between them. The CDR3 extends over 17 amino acids. Germline V gene data show CDR1 as MGHRA and CDR2 as YSYEKL. The CDR3 bases are TGCGCCAGCAGCCGAGGGGGACTTGGGCCCAACTCCTACGAGCAGTACTTC. It encodes CASSRGGLGPNSYEQYF.

The chain couples TRBV18 to TRBJ2-3; D gene unclear. There are 15 residues in the CDR3. V was cut by 1 base and J by 2 bases, with 10 bases left in between. CDR1 and CDR2 (germline): KGHSH, LQKENI. In DNA, the CDR3 is TGTGCCAGCTCACCACTCCCAGCTTTCACAGATACGCAGTATTTT. Amino acid sequence: CASSPLPAFTDTQYF.

The V and J genes are TRBV19 and TRBJ1-3, with 7 positions matching TRBD1. V dropped 3 bases and J dropped 0; count of bases not matched to a gene: 8. CDR1 is LNHDA and CDR2 is SQIVND in the germline V gene (reference sequence). The CDR3 sequence is 17 residues long. The CDR3 bases are TGTGCCAGTAGTATTTCCGGCAGGGGGACCTCTGGAAACACCATATATTTT. Its protein is CASSISGRGTSGNTIYF.

This sequence joins TRBV5-1 and TRBJ2-7; 10 bases match TRBD1. The CDR3 totals 14 residues. In germline, CDR1 is SGHRS, CDR2 YFSETQ. Trimming removed 0 bases from V and 6 bases from J; junction bases left unmatched: 3. The CDR3 loop reads CASSLAGTGVEQYF. CDR3 nucleotide sequence: TGCGCCAGCAGCTTGGCCGGGACAGGGGTCGAGCAGTACTTC.

The chain links TRBV7-9 to TRBJ2-7; the match to TRBD2 covers 10 bases. In germline, CDR1 is SEHNR, CDR2 FQNEAQ (reference sequence). V shed 4 bases, J shed 0 bases, and the junction held 6 bases outside the gene matches. The CDR3 sequence is 16 residues long. The CDR3 sequence is CASSSWTSGPSYEQYF. CDR3 sequence (DNA): TGTGCCAGCAGCTCCTGGACTAGCGGCCCCTCCTACGAGCAGTACTTC.

The CDR3 sequence is CASSPPTGILEKLFF. DNA for the CDR3: TGTGCCAGCTCACCACCCACAGGAATTCTCGAAAAACTGTTTTTT. The J gene is TRBJ1-4, the V gene TRBV18; D possibly corresponds to TRBD1 (5 bases). V dropped 0 bases and J dropped 8 bases, with 13 bases sitting between them. The CDR3 has 15 residues. Germline V lookup: CDR1 KGHSH, CDR2 LQKENI.

The V gene is TRBV2, the J gene TRBJ1-5; no firm D call. The CDR3 length is 13 residues. V gave up 1 base and J gave up 5 bases, with 6 bases separating them. The germline gives CDR1 SNHLY, CDR2 FYNNEI. DNA for the CDR3: TGTGCCAGCAGTGAAGGGGAGGATCAGCCCCAGCATTTT. Protein product: CASSEGEDQPQHF.

This chain joins TRBV7-9 and TRBJ1-1, with 8 bases fitting TRBD1. After removal of 5 bases from V and 6 bases from J, the junction contained 8 bases not matched to a gene. CDR1 is SEHNR and CDR2 is FQNEAQ in the germline V gene (reference sequence). This CDR3 region has 14 residues. Here the CDR3 reads CASSPQDRVAEAFF. CDR3 coding DNA: TGTGCCAGCAGCCCACAGGACAGGGTGGCTGAAGCTTTCTTT.

The chain couples TRBV20-1 to TRBJ2-7; TRBD2 matches at 9 bases. V trimming: 3 bases; J trimming: 4 bases; junction bases outside the gene matches: 4. CDR1 and CDR2 from the germline V gene are DFQATT and SNEGSKA (reference sequence). This CDR3 region has 13 residues. CDR3 bases: TGCAGTGCTAGTAGAAGCGGGAGGTACGAGCAGTACTTC. Encoded protein: CSASRSGRYEQYF.

J is TRBJ1-2 and V is TRBV13, with D uncertain. V dropped 10 bases and J dropped 4 bases, with 13 bases sitting between them. Germline assignment: CDR1 PRHDT and CDR2 FYEKMQ (reference sequence). This CDR3 is 12 amino acids long. CDR3 amino acids: CANSKQGYGYTF. The CDR3 DNA follows: TGTGCCAACTCAAAACAAGGCTATGGCTACACCTTC.

The J gene is TRBJ1-1, the V gene TRBV5-6, with no clear D. Trimming pared 0 bases from V and 0 bases from J, leaving 9 bases between. The CDR3 length is 15 residues. CDR1 is SGHDT and CDR2 is YYEEEE in the germline V gene. CDR3 nucleotide sequence: TGTGCCAGCAGCTTGGTGGATCGGGTGAACACTGAAGCTTTCTTT. It codes for CASSLVDRVNTEAFF.

This chain uses TRBV5-1 with TRBJ1-6; unclear D gene. The CDR3 is 13 residues long. The ends were cut back, 5 bases at V and 10 bases at J, with 13 bases in the middle. Germline values: CDR1 SGHRS, CDR2 YFSETQ. CDR3 sequence (DNA): TGCGCCAGCAGGGAGGAGGAGGTGTCACCCCTCCACTTT. Protein sequence: CASREEEVSPLHF.